This TCR beta chain was captured by sequencing in a study of blood T cell repertoires in COVID-19. Method: immunoSEQ multiplex PCR; TCRdb's copy keeps in-frame clones and lacks some. The data show tens of thousands of clones, about 80% seen once. The CDR3 is 14 residues long. V dropped 2 bases and J dropped 5; count of bases not matched to a gene: 4. Germline lookup yields CDR1 SGDLS and CDR2 YYNGEE. This clone was seen only a few times. The rearrangement links TRBV9 to TRBJ2-3; 8 bases map to TRBD2. Sequenced material: peripheral blood. The sequence derives from a woman aged 55-75 years with acute or convalescent COVID-19. CDR3 nucleotides: TGTGCCAGCAGCGTGACGGGGGGGCGAGATACGCAGTATTTT. Its translation: CASSVTGGRDTQYF. The variable domain in full, completed from reference TRBV9 and TRBJ2-3, reads DSGVTQTPKHLITATGQRVTLRCSPRSGDLSVYWYQQSLDQGLQFLIQYYNGEERAKGNILERFSAQQFPDLHSELNLSSLELGDSALYFCASSVTGGRDTQYFGPGTRLTVL.